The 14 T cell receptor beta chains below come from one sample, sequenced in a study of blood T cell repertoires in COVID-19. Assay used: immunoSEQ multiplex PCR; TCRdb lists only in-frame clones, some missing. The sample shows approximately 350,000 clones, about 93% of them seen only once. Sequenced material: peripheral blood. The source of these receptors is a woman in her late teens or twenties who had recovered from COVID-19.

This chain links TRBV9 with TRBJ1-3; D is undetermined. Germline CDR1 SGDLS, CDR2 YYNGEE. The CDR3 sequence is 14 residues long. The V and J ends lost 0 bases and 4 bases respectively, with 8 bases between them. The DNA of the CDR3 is TGTGCCAGCAGCGTAGACCCCCAGGGAAACACCATATATTTT. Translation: CASSVDPQGNTIYF.

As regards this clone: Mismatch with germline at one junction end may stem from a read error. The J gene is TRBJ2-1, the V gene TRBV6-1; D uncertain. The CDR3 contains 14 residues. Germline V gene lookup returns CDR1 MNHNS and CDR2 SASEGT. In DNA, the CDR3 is TGTACCAGCAGTGAATCAGGATCCGGTAATGAGCAGTTCTTC. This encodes CTSSESGSGNEQFF.

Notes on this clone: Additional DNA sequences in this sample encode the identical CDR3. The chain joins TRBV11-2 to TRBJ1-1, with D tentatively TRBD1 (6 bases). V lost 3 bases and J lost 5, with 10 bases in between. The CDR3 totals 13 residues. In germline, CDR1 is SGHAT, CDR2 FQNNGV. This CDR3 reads CASSLEQGTEAFF. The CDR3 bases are TGTGCCAGCAGCTTGGAACAGGGAACTGAAGCTTTCTTT.

In DNA, the CDR3 is TGCGCCAGCAGTGAAGCAGGGTCCGGAAACACCATATATTTT. Translated, it gives CASSEAGSGNTIYF. The rearrangement joins TRBV4-1 to TRBJ1-3, with TRBD1 as a possible D gene (5 bases). Germline V gene lookup returns CDR1 MGHRA and CDR2 YSYEKL. This CDR3 comprises 14 residues. The V and J ends lost 6 bases and 4 bases respectively, with 13 bases between them.

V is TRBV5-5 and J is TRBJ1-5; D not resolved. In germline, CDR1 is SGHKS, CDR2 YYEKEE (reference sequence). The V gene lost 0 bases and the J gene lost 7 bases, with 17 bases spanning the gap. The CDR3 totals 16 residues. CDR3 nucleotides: TGTGCCAGCAGCTTGGCGGGATGGGAGGTCCGGCAGCCCCAGCATTTT. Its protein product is CASSLAGWEVRQPQHF.

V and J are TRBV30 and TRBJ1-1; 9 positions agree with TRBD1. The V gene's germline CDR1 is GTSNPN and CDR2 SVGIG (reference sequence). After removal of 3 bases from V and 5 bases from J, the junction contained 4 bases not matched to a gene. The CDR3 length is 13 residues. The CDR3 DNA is TGTGCCTGGAGGGACAGGGGTGGGACTGAAGCTTTCTTT. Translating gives CAWRDRGGTEAFF.

The chain's CDR3 is CASSLIQGSGNTIYF. The CDR3 nucleotides are TGTGCCAGCAGCTTGATCCAGGGGTCTGGAAACACCATATATTTT. V and J are TRBV11-2 and TRBJ1-3; D is possibly TRBD1 (6 bases). With 3 bases removed from V and 1 base from J, the gap between germline ends came to 10 bases. CDR3 length equals 15 residues. The germline V gene encodes CDR1 SGHAT and CDR2 FQNNGV.

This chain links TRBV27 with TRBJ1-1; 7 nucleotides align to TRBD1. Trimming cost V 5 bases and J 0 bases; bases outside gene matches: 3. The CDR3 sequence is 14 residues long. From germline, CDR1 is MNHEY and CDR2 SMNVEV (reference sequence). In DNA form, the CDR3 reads TGTGCCAGCAGTCCGACAGGGATGAACACTGAAGCTTTCTTT. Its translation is CASSPTGMNTEAFF.

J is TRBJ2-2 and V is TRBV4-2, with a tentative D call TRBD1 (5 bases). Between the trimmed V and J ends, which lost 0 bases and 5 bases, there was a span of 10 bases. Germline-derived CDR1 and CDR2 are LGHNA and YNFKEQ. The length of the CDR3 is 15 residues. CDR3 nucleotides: TGTGCCAGCAGCCAAGAAGGGGTGCCGACCGGGGAGCTGTTTTTT. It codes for CASSQEGVPTGELFF.

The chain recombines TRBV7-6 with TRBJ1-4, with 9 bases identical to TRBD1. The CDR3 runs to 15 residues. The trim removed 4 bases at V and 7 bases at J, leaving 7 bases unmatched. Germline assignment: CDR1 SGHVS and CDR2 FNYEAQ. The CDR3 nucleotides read TGTGCCAGCAGCTCCCAGGGACAGGGCGCTGAAAAACTGTTTTTT. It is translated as CASSSQGQGAEKLFF.

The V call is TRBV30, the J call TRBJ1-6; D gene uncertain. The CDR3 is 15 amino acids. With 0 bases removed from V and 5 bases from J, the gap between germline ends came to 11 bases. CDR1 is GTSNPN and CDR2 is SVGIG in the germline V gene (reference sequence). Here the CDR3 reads CAWSVLSGNNSPLHF. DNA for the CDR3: TGTGCCTGGAGTGTATTGTCGGGGAATAATTCACCCCTCCACTTT.

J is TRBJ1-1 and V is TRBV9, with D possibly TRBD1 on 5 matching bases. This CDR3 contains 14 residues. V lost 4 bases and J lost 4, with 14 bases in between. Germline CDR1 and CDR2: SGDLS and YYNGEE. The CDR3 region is CASSPIGGSTEAFF. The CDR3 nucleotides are TGTGCCAGCAGCCCCATCGGGGGTAGCACTGAAGCTTTCTTT.

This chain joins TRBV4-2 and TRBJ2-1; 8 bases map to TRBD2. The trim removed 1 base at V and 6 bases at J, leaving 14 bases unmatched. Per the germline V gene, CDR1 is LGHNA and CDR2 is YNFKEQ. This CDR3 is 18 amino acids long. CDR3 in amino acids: CASSQGRLLAGGGNEQFF. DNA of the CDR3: TGTGCCAGCAGCCAAGGAAGATTATTGGCGGGAGGAGGCAATGAGCAGTTCTTC.

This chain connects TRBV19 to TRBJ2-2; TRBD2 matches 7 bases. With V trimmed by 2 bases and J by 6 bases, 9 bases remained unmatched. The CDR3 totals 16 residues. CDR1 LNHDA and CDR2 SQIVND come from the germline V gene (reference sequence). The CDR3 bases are TGTGCCAGTAGTATAAAAGGCCGTGGGGGGGCCGGGGAGCTGTTTTTT. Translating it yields CASSIKGRGGAGELFF.